The TCR beta chain under discussion was sequenced for a study of beta chain features in type 1 diabetes. The wider study: The patient and healthy donor groups were comparable for age, gender and cell yields.

This clone was seen many times. The antigen remains unidentified. This CDR3 spans 17 amino acids. CDR1 is KGHSH and CDR2 is LQKENI in the germline V gene. Trimming left V 4 bases short and J 4 bases short, with 21 bases between. The isolated RNA, all of it, was reverse transcribed, so expressed TCRB transcripts were what got sequenced. The assay was immunoSEQ multiplex PCR, and TCRdb's table has in-frame clones only and misses some. The sample has 120,000 or so clones, approximately 15% seen once. Regarding the study as a whole: HLA effects on TCRB rearrangement stayed unresolved here. Significant though moderate, a shortening of TCRB CDR3s appeared in all four CD4+ subsets of Type 1 diabetes patients. Cells that show high TCR expression could be over-represented by cDNA sequencing.

The sequencing input was central memory CD4+ T cells from blood. This receptor was obtained from a man between 18 and 29 years old with type 1 diabetes. The rearrangement uses TRBV18 and TRBJ2-3; possible D gene TRBD1, 6 bases. The CDR3 DNA reads TGTGCCAGCTCACGGAGACAGGCCTCCCTAATCCCAGATACGCAGTATTTT. It is translated as CASSRRQASLIPDTQYF.